Following are 18 T cell receptor beta chains from one sample sequenced in a study of tumor-infiltrating lymphocytes in glioblastoma multiforme (dated by TCRdb to about 2017). Sequencer: Illumina HiSeq 2500. TCRB libraries were built from RNA via three nested multiplex PCR rounds using a modified ARM-PCR protocol with multiple V-beta primers and a C-beta primer. TCRdb reprocessed the public reads (quality trimming at Q25 with fastp, clone calling with MiXCR) and kept in-frame beta chains. Each CDR3 protein gets just one entry, which takes the most common genes and DNA from the rows behind it. The sample profile shows about 32,000 distinct CDR3 sequences; 60% to 65% of them were found once. The top ten clonotypes cover around a third of the sample. The sequenced sample was brain tumor tissue. Source of these receptors: a male donor with glioblastoma.

The genes are TRBV29-1 and TRBJ1-2; D is unresolved. The germline V gene encodes CDR1 SQVTM and CDR2 ANQGSEA. V was shortened by 0 bases and J by 3 bases, with 8 bases between the two germline ends. CDR3 length: 13 amino acids. The CDR3 protein is CSVEDSTDYGYTF. The CDR3, as DNA: TGCAGCGTTGAAGATTCCACTGACTATGGCTACACCTTC.

Concerning this clonotype: A read error may be the cause here, since a much bigger clone is one base away. The chain joins TRBV5-1 to TRBJ2-7; no reliable D call. The CDR3 sequence is 13 residues long. CDR1 and CDR2 from the germline V gene are SGHRS and YFSETQ. CDR3 bases: TGCGCCTGCAGCTTGGGCACAGCCTACGAGCAGTACTTC. Its translation: CACSLGTAYEQYF.

This clonotype appeared many times. This chain joins TRBV20-1 and TRBJ2-2; 10 bases fit TRBD1. Per germline, CDR1 DFQATT and CDR2 SNEGSKA (reference sequence). This CDR3 comprises 13 residues. The ends lost 6 bases at V and 7 bases at J; junction bases unmatched: 5. The CDR3 protein is CSAKTGGIGELFF. In DNA, the CDR3 is TGCAGTGCAAAGACAGGGGGCATCGGGGAGCTGTTTTTT.

In regard to this clonotype: An end of the junction does not agree with germline; a read error may underlie this. This chain joins TRBV12-3 or TRBV12-4 and TRBJ2-2; D gene unclear. This CDR3 has 14 residues. CDR3 sequence reads: CTSSLSWGSRELFF. CDR3 in DNA: TGTACCAGCAGTTTATCGTGGGGTAGCAGGGAGCTGTTTTTT.

This clonotype has just one count. One end of the junction varies from germline; a read error may be responsible. This chain links TRBV7-3 with TRBJ2-1, with 12 bases lining up with TRBD2. Per the germline V gene, CDR1 is SGHTA and CDR2 is FQGTGA. The CDR3 covers 16 residues. CDR3 DNA: TGTGCCATCAGCTTGACTAGCGGGAGCCCCGCCTATGAGCAGTTCTTC. Amino acid sequence: CAISLTSGSPAYEQFF.

In regard to this clonotype: This CDR3 fails to terminate in the conserved phenylalanine or tryptophan, so it likely reflects a read error. The chain uses TRBV10-3 and TRBJ2-7; the match to TRBD1 covers 7 bases. CDR1 and CDR2 (germline): ENHRY, SYGVKD. CDR3 length equals 12 residues. Trimming at V came to 6 bases and at J to 6 bases, leaving 5 bases not matched to a gene. In DNA, the CDR3 is TGTGCCATCAGGGGACAGAGCTCCGAGCAGTACTCC. Protein: CAIRGQSSEQYS.

By share, this clonotype ranks as medium-sized. The CDR3 sequence is CASSSARDRGFYGYTF. The CDR3 DNA sequence: TGTGCCAGCAGCTCGGCCCGGGACAGAGGTTTCTATGGCTACACCTTC. The V and J genes are TRBV11-2 and TRBJ1-2, with 7 bases matching TRBD1. In germline, CDR1 is SGHAT, CDR2 FQNNGV. This CDR3 comprises 16 residues. Trimming removed 4 bases from V and 4 bases from J; junction bases left unmatched: 12.

Ten or more counts support this clonotype. This sequence joins TRBV12-3 or TRBV12-4 and TRBJ2-6; 7 bases match TRBD1. The V gene end was trimmed by 7 bases and the J gene end by 2 bases; junction bases not matched to a gene: 2. The CDR3 has 14 residues. This CDR3 reads CASTTGAGANVLTF. The CDR3 DNA is TGTGCCAGCACCACAGGGGCTGGGGCCAACGTCCTGACTTTC.

This clonotype has just one count. The chain uses TRBV6-1 and TRBJ1-2, with D possibly being TRBD1 (5 bases). The CDR3 has 13 residues. Germline V gene lookup returns CDR1 MNHNS and CDR2 SASEGT. V lost 0 bases and J lost 7, with 9 bases in between. Here the CDR3 reads CASSEAGDRGYTF. Written as DNA, the CDR3 is TGTGCCAGCAGTGAAGCAGGGGACCGTGGCTACACCTTC.

This chain links TRBV7-3 with TRBJ2-3; D call uncertain. The CDR3 runs to 12 residues. Germline V gene lookup returns CDR1 SGHTA and CDR2 FQGTGA. V dropped 5 bases and J dropped 8 bases, with 11 bases sitting between them. The CDR3 DNA follows: TGTGCCAGCAGCCCTGGGTCGGTTACGCAGTATTTT. The encoded protein is CASSPGSVTQYF.

V gene TRBV11-2 combines with J gene TRBJ2-5; D not certain. The V gene lost 6 bases and the J gene lost 5 bases, with 10 bases spanning the gap. This CDR3 is 12 amino acids long. In germline, CDR1 is SGHAT, CDR2 FQNNGV. CDR3 coding DNA: TGTGCCAGCAGTAAAGGGTGGGAGACCCAGTACTTC. Translation gives CASSKGWETQYF.

The chain is built from TRBV11-2 and TRBJ1-5, with no clear D. The V and J ends lost 2 bases and 0 bases respectively, with 5 bases between them. CDR1 and CDR2 from the germline V gene are SGHAT and FQNNGV. This CDR3 is built from 14 residues. The CDR3 loop reads CASSLQSSNQPQHF. Here the CDR3 DNA reads TGTGCCAGCAGCTTACAGAGTAGCAATCAGCCCCAGCATTTT.

The chain employs TRBV28 and TRBJ2-7; D is tentatively TRBD1 or TRBD2 (6 bases each). Germline values: CDR1 MDHEN, CDR2 SYDVKM. The CDR3 contains 16 residues. V was cut by 6 bases and J by 4 bases, with 22 bases left in between. CDR3 DNA: TGTGCCAGCAGCCCTACGGGACAAGGGGGGAGATACGAGCAGTACTTC. Residues: CASSPTGQGGRYEQYF.

Remarks on this clonotype: The CDR3 does not end in the conserved phenylalanine or tryptophan, so this is likely a read error. This CDR3 reads CSVVRDRESPLHC. The CDR3 DNA reads TGCAGCGTTGTCAGGGATAGAGAATCACCCCTCCACTGT. The genes are TRBV29-1 and TRBJ1-6, with D perhaps matching TRBD1 (5 bases). This CDR3 has 13 amino acids. The V gene lost 4 bases and the J gene lost 10 bases, with 14 bases spanning the gap. Germline V gene data show CDR1 as SQVTM and CDR2 as ANQGSEA.

CDR3 loop: CSVSFGVSISGTQYF. The CDR3 nucleotides are TGCAGTGTTAGCTTTGGAGTGAGTATTAGTGGGACCCAGTACTTC. The chain recombines TRBV20-1 with TRBJ2-5; D not certain. The CDR3 length is 15 residues. Germline lookup yields CDR1 DFQATT and CDR2 SNEGSKA (reference sequence). Between the trimmed V and J ends, which lost 7 bases and 7 bases, there was a span of 25 bases.

This chain joins TRBV12-3 or TRBV12-4 and TRBJ2-1; 14 bases line up with TRBD2. There are 16 residues in the CDR3. The V gene end was trimmed by 6 bases and the J gene end by 10 bases; junction bases not matched to a gene: 11. The CDR3 protein is CASRGDGTSGRVEQFF. For the CDR3, the DNA is TGTGCCAGCAGGGGGGACGGGACTAGCGGGAGAGTGGAGCAGTTCTTC.

As concerns this clonotype: At one end the junction does not follow the germline gene, possibly because of a read error. The gene calls are TRBV4-1 and TRBJ2-1, with D possibly matching TRBD2 (6 bases). The CDR3 runs 16 residues. Germline CDR1 and CDR2: MGHRA and YSYEKL. Here the CDR3 DNA reads TGCGCCAGCAGCCAGCCTAGCGTGAGGGCCGACTCTGAGCTGTTCTTC. It is translated as CASSQPSVRADSELFF.

As regards this clonotype: As the CDR3 is not closed by the conserved phenylalanine or tryptophan, this likely results from a read error. The chain carries TRBV29-1 and TRBJ1-1; D gene unclear. The CDR3 has 11 residues. CDR1 is SQVTM, CDR2 ANQGSEA, per germline. Trimming removed 3 bases from V and 2 bases from J, with 4 bases in between. The CDR3 sequence: CSVESNTEAFL. The CDR3 DNA sequence: TGCAGCGTTGAGTCTAACACTGAAGCTTTCCTT.